This T cell receptor (beta chain) came from a study of cytomegalovirus exposure and HLA in healthy donors. Study conclusions and caveats: Reported results showed that the classifier diagnosed cytomegalovirus status with high specificity and sensitivity.

Produced via immunoSEQ multiplex PCR; TCRdb's table is partial and in-frame only. The profile covers about 110,000 clones, with 90% to 96% appearing a single time and 0.67% taken by the ten largest. Germline V lookup: CDR1 MNHNY, CDR2 SVGAGI (reference sequence). The V gene lost 5 bases and the J gene lost 0 bases, with 8 bases spanning the gap. This CDR3 comprises 15 residues. Note on this clone: The target antigen is unknown.

This receptor was taken from a woman younger than 35 in good health and CMV-seronegative. Source material: PBMCs. The chain employs TRBV6-6 and TRBJ2-6, with D unresolved. CDR3 in amino acids: CASSDTSSGANVLTF. CDR3 in DNA: TGTGCCAGCAGTGACACGTCCTCTGGGGCCAACGTCCTGACTTTC.